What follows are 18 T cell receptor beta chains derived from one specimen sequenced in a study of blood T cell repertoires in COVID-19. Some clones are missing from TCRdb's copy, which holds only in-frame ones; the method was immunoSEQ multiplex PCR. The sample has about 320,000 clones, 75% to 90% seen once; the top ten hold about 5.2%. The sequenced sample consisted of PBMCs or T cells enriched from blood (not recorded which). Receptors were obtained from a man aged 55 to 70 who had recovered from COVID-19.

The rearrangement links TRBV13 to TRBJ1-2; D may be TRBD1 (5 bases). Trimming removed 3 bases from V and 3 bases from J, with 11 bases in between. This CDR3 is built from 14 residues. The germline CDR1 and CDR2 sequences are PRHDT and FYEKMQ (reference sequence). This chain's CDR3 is CASSFPGGDYGYTF. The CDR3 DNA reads TGTGCCAGCAGCTTCCCTGGAGGGGACTATGGCTACACCTTC.

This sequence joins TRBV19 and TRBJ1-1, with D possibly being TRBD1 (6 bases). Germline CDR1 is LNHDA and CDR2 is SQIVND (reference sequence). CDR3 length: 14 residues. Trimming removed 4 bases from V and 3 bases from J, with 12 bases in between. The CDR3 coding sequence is TGTGCCAGTAGTACTCAACAGGGCTACACTGAAGCTTTCTTT. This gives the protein CASSTQQGYTEAFF.

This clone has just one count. CDR3 sequence: CASSQRDRGDEQYF. The CDR3 DNA reads TGCGCCAGCAGCCAAAGGGACAGGGGCGACGAGCAGTACTTC. The V call is TRBV4-1, the J call TRBJ2-7, with 10 nucleotides matching TRBD1. Germline lookup yields CDR1 MGHRA and CDR2 YSYEKL. The CDR3 contains 14 residues. V shed 2 bases and J 5 bases; nucleotides not matched to a gene: 3.

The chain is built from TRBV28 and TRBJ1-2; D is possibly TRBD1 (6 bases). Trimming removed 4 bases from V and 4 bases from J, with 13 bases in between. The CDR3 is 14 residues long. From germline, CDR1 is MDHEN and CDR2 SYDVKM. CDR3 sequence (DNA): TGTGCCAGCAGTTCGATCGGGGACATCTATGGCTACACCTTC. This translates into CASSSIGDIYGYTF.

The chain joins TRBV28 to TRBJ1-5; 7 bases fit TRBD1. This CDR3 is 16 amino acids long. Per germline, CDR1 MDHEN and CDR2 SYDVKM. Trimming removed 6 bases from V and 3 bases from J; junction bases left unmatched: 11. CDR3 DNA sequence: TGTGCCAGCAGAAACTCCGGGACAGCTCACAATCAGCCCCAGCATTTT. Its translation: CASRNSGTAHNQPQHF.

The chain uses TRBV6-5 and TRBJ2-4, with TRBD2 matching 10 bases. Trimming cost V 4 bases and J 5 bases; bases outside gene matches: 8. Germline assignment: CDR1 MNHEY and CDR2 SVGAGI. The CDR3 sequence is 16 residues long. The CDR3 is CASSSFSSGGQNIQYF. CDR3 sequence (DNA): TGTGCCAGCAGTTCCTTTTCTAGCGGGGGACAAAACATTCAGTACTTC.

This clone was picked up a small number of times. The chain's CDR3 is CATSRQGQPGPGNTIYF. In DNA form, the CDR3 reads TGTGCCACCAGCAGACAGGGCCAGCCTGGTCCTGGAAACACCATATATTTT. J is TRBJ1-3 and V is TRBV15; the D gene is possibly TRBD1 (5 bases). The CDR3 has 17 amino acids. Germline CDR1 LNHNV, CDR2 YYDKDF (reference sequence). V shed 2 bases and J shed 2 bases, with 16 bases lying between them.

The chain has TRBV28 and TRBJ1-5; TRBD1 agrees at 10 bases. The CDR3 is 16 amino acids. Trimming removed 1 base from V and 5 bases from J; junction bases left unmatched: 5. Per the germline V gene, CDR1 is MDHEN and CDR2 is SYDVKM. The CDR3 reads CASSLYGQGEDQPQHF. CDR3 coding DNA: TGTGCCAGCAGTTTATATGGACAGGGGGAGGATCAGCCCCAGCATTTT.

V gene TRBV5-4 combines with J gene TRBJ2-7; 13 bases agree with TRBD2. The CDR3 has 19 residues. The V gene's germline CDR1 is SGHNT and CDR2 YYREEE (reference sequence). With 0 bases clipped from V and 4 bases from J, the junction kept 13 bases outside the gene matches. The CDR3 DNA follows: TGTGCCAGCAGCTTGGGACCGTCCGGGACTAGCGGGATCCCGTACGAGCAGTACTTC. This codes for CASSLGPSGTSGIPYEQYF.

The CDR3 is CASTDPSGGSGNTIYF. CDR3 bases: TGTGCCAGCACCGACCCGAGCGGGGGCTCTGGAAACACCATATATTTT. The V gene is TRBV28, the J gene TRBJ1-3, with a tentative D call TRBD1 (5 bases). From germline, CDR1 is MDHEN and CDR2 SYDVKM. The CDR3 is 16 residues long. V was trimmed by 7 bases and J by 0 bases, leaving 16 bases between them.

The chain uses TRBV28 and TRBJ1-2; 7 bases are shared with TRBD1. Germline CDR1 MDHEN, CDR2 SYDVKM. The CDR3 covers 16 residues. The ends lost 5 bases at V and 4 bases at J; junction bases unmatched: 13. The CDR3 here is CASSPPPGTATYGYTF. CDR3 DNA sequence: TGTGCCAGCAGTCCCCCCCCCGGGACAGCAACCTATGGCTACACCTTC.

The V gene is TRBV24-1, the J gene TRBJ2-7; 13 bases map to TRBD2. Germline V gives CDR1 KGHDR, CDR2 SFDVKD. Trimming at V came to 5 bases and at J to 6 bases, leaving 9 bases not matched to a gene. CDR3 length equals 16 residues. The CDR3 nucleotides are TGTGCCACCAGTGGAAGGACTAGCGGGAGTGTCGGCGAGCAGTACTTC. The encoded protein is CATSGRTSGSVGEQYF.

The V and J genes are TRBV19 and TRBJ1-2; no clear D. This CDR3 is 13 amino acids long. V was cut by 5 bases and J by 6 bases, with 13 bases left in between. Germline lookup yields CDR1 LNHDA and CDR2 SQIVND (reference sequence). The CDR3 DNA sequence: TGTGCCAGTAGTCCACCCCCGCGAAATGGCTACACCTTC. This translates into CASSPPPRNGYTF.

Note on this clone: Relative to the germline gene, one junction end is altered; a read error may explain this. The CDR3 nucleotides are TGTGCCAGCAGTTTAATCGGGTCGAAATTT. Amino acids: CASSLIGSKF. The rearrangement links TRBV27 to TRBJ1-4; no clear D gene. The CDR3 contains 10 residues. Germline V lookup: CDR1 MNHEY, CDR2 SMNVEV (reference sequence).

As DNA, the CDR3 is TGTGCCAGCAGCCAAGGAGTATCGACTAATGAAAAACTGTTTTTT. Its translation: CASSQGVSTNEKLFF. The rearrangement links TRBV14 to TRBJ1-4, with no clear D. The CDR3 covers 15 residues. CDR1 SGHDN and CDR2 FVKESK come from the germline V gene. The V end lost 1 base, the J end lost 2 bases, and 8 bases lay between the germline ends. Full variable domain (missing parts from reference TRBV14 and TRBJ1-4): EAGVTQFPSHSVIEKGQTVTLRCDPISGHDNLYWYRRVMGKEIKFLLHFVKESKQDESGMPNNRFLAERTGGTYSTLKVQPAELEDSGVYFCASSQGVSTNEKLFFGSGTQLSVL.

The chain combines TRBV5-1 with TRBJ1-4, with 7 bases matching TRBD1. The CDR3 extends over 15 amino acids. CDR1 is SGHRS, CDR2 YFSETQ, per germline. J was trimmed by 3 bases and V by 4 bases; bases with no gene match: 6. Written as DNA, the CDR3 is TGCGCCAGCAGCACCGGGACAGCGCCTAATGAAAAACTGTTTTTT. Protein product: CASSTGTAPNEKLFF.

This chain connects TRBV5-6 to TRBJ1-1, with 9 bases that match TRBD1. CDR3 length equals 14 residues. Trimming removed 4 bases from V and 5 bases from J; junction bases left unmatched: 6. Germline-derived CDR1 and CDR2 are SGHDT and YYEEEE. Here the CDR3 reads CASSLTGTGTEAFF. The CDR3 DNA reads TGTGCCAGCAGCCTTACCGGGACAGGGACTGAAGCTTTCTTT.

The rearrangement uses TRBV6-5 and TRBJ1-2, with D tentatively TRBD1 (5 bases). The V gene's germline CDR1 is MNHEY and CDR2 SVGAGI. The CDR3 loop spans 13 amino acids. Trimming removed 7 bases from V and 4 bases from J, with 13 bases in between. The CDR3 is CASKPGLAYGYTF. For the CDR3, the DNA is TGTGCCAGCAAACCAGGGTTAGCCTATGGCTACACCTTC.